This paragraph reports one T cell receptor (beta chain). Germline-derived CDR1 and CDR2 are SGHRS and YFSETQ. V was shortened by 0 bases and J by 6 bases, with 6 bases between the two germline ends. The CDR3 is 12 residues long. Original methodology: By means of reference gene primer amplification, nucleated cell counts were estimated. This table comes from immunoSEQ multiplex PCR, and its TCRdb copy is limited to in-frame clones, with some not included. That table supplies the V and J calls and clone size; D and trimming were determined from the DNA. The table has over 200,000 clones, about 90% seen once. The source of the sample is a study of blood T cell repertoires in COVID-19. Exposed participants encountered a COVID-19 case during the 2 weeks preceding study entry.

This TCR was recovered from a woman between 25 and 40 years old who had been exposed to COVID-19. V is TRBV5-1 and J is TRBJ1-2; D may be TRBD1 (6 bases). The sample consisted of PBMCs or T cells enriched from blood (not recorded which). The DNA for the CDR3 is TGCGCCAGCAGCTTGGACAGGGATGGCTACACCTTC. This encodes CASSLDRDGYTF. Full variable domain (missing parts from reference TRBV5-1 and TRBJ1-2): KAGVTQTPRYLIKTRGQQVTLSCSPISGHRSVSWYQQTPGQGLQFLFEYFSETQRNKGNFPGRFSGRQFSNSRSEMNVSTLELGDSALYLCASSLDRDGYTFGSGTRLTVV.